Listed here are 22 T cell receptor beta chains from one sample, sequenced in a study of beta chain features in type 1 diabetes (dated by TCRdb to 2016 to 2019). Overall study results and their limits: A moderate but significant shortening of TCRB CDR3 length was observed in type 1 diabetes patients in all four CD4+ subsets.

Their antigen targets remain unknown. The library was generated by the immunoSEQ multiplex PCR assay. The entire amount of isolated RNA was reverse transcribed using the High Capacity cDNA Reverse Transcription Kit, so the sequenced TCRB transcripts were expressed ones. This is the immuneACCESS table as TCRdb keeps it, with only in-frame sequences that have V and J called. A part of the clones is gone; compared with another copy, unresolved V genes explain less than half, and the rest is unexplained. The sample yields 200,000 to 300,000 clones; about 14% were counted once. The ten largest clones add up to roughly 0.019% of the sample. What was sequenced was naive CD4+ T cells from blood. The sample's cell subset or site, from its label and the paper: true naive CD4+ T cells. These receptors all come from a man aged 25 to 40 with type 1 diabetes.

This sequence joins TRBV6-4 and TRBJ2-3; the match to TRBD2 covers 7 bases. This CDR3 has 14 amino acids. Germline V gene data show CDR1 as MRHNA and CDR2 as SNTAGT. The ends lost 4 bases at V and 2 bases at J; junction bases unmatched: 3. The CDR3 region is CASSASGHTDTQYF. CDR3 in DNA: TGTGCCAGCAGTGCTAGCGGCCACACAGATACGCAGTATTTT.

This clone was recorded a few times. The chain has TRBV5-1 and TRBJ1-1; perhaps TRBD1 as D (5 bases). Trimming pared 4 bases from V and 0 bases from J, leaving 13 bases between. The germline V gene encodes CDR1 SGHRS and CDR2 YFSETQ. The CDR3 totals 15 residues. DNA of the CDR3: TGCGCCAGCAGCCCGGGGGGGATCTTGAACACTGAAGCTTTCTTT. Its translation is CASSPGGILNTEAFF.

This clone was seen a handful of times. V and J are TRBV7-9 and TRBJ1-1; 7 positions match TRBD1. The CDR3 consists of 14 residues. Germline lookup yields CDR1 SEHNR and CDR2 FQNEAQ (reference sequence). J was trimmed by 5 bases and V by 2 bases; bases with no gene match: 5. The CDR3 nucleotides are TGTGCCAGCAGCTTAACAGGGGATGGGACTGAAGCTTTCTTT. Translation: CASSLTGDGTEAFF. Together with reference TRBV7-9 and TRBJ1-1, the CDR3 gives the full variable domain: DTGVSQNPRHKITKRGQNVTFRCDPISEHNRLYWYRQTLGQGPEFLTYFQNEAQLEKSRLLSDRFSAERPKGSFSTLEIQRTEQGDSAMYLCASSLTGDGTEAFFGQGTRLTVV.

This clone was found a few times. CDR3 coding DNA: TGTGCCAGCAGTTTACAGGGGGCGCGATACGAGCAGTACTTC. Amino acids: CASSLQGARYEQYF. The chain is built from TRBV28 and TRBJ2-7; 8 nucleotides agree with TRBD1. The J segment lost 4 bases and the V segment lost 2 bases, leaving 4 bases of the junction unmatched. This CDR3 has 14 residues. Germline loops: CDR1 MDHEN, CDR2 SYDVKM.

This clone showed up just a few times. The V gene is TRBV28, the J gene TRBJ2-7; the D gene is possibly TRBD1 (7 bases). The CDR3 extends over 14 amino acids. Per germline, CDR1 MDHEN and CDR2 SYDVKM. Trimming took 6 bases from V and 5 from J, leaving 17 bases between them. For the CDR3, the DNA is TGTGCCAGCAGCGAACCGGGCAGGGGGGACGAGCAGTACTTC. Its translation: CASSEPGRGDEQYF.

V usage is TRBV19 and J usage is TRBJ1-5, with D perhaps TRBD1 (6 bases). This CDR3 comprises 14 residues. Germline CDR1 and CDR2: LNHDA and SQIVND (reference sequence). V dropped 5 bases and J dropped 3 bases, with 11 bases sitting between them. The CDR3 loop reads CASSVHRDNQPQHF. The CDR3 DNA is TGTGCCAGTAGTGTTCACAGGGACAATCAGCCCCAGCATTTT.

The chain has TRBV29-1 and TRBJ1-1; D is unclear. The CDR3 runs to 12 residues. Germline CDR1 reads SQVTM; CDR2 reads ANQGSEA. V lost 2 bases, J lost 7 bases, and 11 bases lay in between. Here the CDR3 reads CSVESAGIEAFF. In DNA form, the CDR3 reads TGCAGCGTTGAAAGCGCGGGGATTGAAGCTTTCTTT.

The chain links TRBV6-5 to TRBJ2-7, with D possibly being TRBD2 (5 bases). CDR1 MNHEY and CDR2 SVGAGI come from the germline V gene. The V end lost 0 bases, the J end lost 8 bases, and 11 bases lay between the germline ends. This CDR3 contains 13 residues. CDR3 coding DNA: TGTGCCAGCAGTTACTCTAGGAACGGGAAGCAGTACTTC. Translating gives CASSYSRNGKQYF.

The chain recombines TRBV4-3 with TRBJ1-5; 7 bases fit TRBD1. V lost 3 bases, J lost 7 bases, and 6 bases stayed unmatched. Germline V CDR1 and CDR2: LGHNA, YSLEER. The length of the CDR3 is 14 residues. The CDR3 region is CASSHTGQIQPQHF. As DNA, the CDR3 is TGCGCCAGCAGCCACACGGGACAGATCCAGCCCCAGCATTTT.

This clone was found a few times. The chain carries TRBV5-1 and TRBJ2-1; no clear D gene. This CDR3 comprises 14 residues. Trimming cost V 0 bases and J 5 bases, with 9 bases left between them. Germline loops: CDR1 SGHRS, CDR2 YFSETQ. The CDR3 DNA reads TGCGCCAGCAGCTTGGCCCGAGATGACAATGAGCAGTTCTTC. Amino acid sequence: CASSLARDDNEQFF.

In this sample, this clone turned up a few times. In the same sample, other DNA sequences code for this CDR3. This chain links TRBV7-2 with TRBJ1-2; D gene ambiguous. Trimming took 4 bases from V and 8 from J, leaving 11 bases between them. Germline CDR1 is SGHTA and CDR2 is FQGNSA. The CDR3 contains 12 residues. The CDR3 sequence is CASSSRVYGYTF. In DNA, the CDR3 is TGTGCCAGCAGCTCGAGGGTTTACGGCTACACCTTC.

The chain is built from TRBV7-8 and TRBJ1-2; D unclear. The CDR3 contains 14 residues. Trimming left V 5 bases short and J 8 bases short, with 18 bases between. Germline values: CDR1 SGHVS, CDR2 FQNEAQ. CDR3 residues: CASSPRLVVRGYTF. In DNA, the CDR3 is TGTGCCAGCAGCCCCCGTCTGGTTGTTAGAGGCTACACCTTC.

This clone was found a few times. The CDR3 nucleotides are TGTGCCAGCAGCCATGACCTTTCCGGGACAGGTAGCACAGATACGCAGTATTTT. Translation: CASSHDLSGTGSTDTQYF. The chain is built from TRBV4-2 and TRBJ2-3, with 8 bases that match TRBD1. Germline V gene sequence: CDR1 LGHNA, CDR2 YNFKEQ. The ends lost 3 bases at V and 0 bases at J; junction bases unmatched: 11. The CDR3 runs to 18 residues.

For the CDR3, the DNA is TGCGCCAGCAGCTTTGACAGGGACTATGGCTACACCTTC. Its translation: CASSFDRDYGYTF. This chain joins TRBV5-1 and TRBJ1-2, with 7 bases fitting TRBD1. The CDR3 has 13 amino acids. Trimming took 2 bases from V and 3 from J; bases not matched to a gene: 1. The V gene's germline CDR1 is SGHRS and CDR2 YFSETQ.

This chain links TRBV18 with TRBJ2-2; D might be TRBD2 (5 bases). Germline V gives CDR1 KGHSH, CDR2 LQKENI. This CDR3 comprises 16 residues. V lost 1 base to trimming and J lost 5 bases, with 14 bases between them. CDR3 DNA sequence: TGTGCCAGCTCACCACTGCCGTCCCCGGGGACCGGGGAGCTGTTTTTT. Translating it yields CASSPLPSPGTGELFF.

The CDR3 region is CASSLAGGRETQYF. The CDR3 nucleotides are TGTGCCAGCAGCTTGGCGGGAGGGAGGGAGACCCAGTACTTC. This sequence joins TRBV5-4 and TRBJ2-5, with 8 bases identical to TRBD2. This CDR3 spans 14 amino acids. Germline CDR1 SGHNT, CDR2 YYREEE (reference sequence). Germline trimming cut 0 bases from V and 5 bases from J; bases unmatched to any gene: 3. The complete variable domain, with remaining parts taken from reference TRBV5-4 and TRBJ2-5, reads ETGVTQSPTHLIKTRGQQVTLRCSSQSGHNTVSWYQQALGQGPQFIFQYYREEENGRGNFPPRFSGLQFPNYSSELNVNALELDDSALYLCASSLAGGRETQYFGPGTRLLVL.

This chain uses TRBV6-6 with TRBJ2-1; possible D gene TRBD2, 5 bases. With 5 bases removed from V and 4 bases from J, the gap between germline ends came to 15 bases. In germline, CDR1 is MNHNY, CDR2 SVGAGI (reference sequence). The CDR3 has 15 amino acids. The CDR3 loop reads CASSATAGGYNEQFF. In DNA, the CDR3 is TGTGCCAGCAGTGCCACCGCGGGTGGTTACAATGAGCAGTTCTTC.

The chain is built from TRBV7-6 and TRBJ2-5; 8 positions match TRBD1. CDR1 and CDR2 from the germline V gene are SGHVS and FNYEAQ. The CDR3 covers 11 residues. V gave up 5 bases and J gave up 9 bases; unmatched junction bases: 2. CDR3 loop: CASSQTGAQYF. The CDR3 coding sequence is TGTGCCAGCAGCCAGACAGGGGCCCAGTACTTC.

This clone came up a few times. This chain joins TRBV30 and TRBJ1-4; no clear D. The germline V and J ends were trimmed by 2 bases and 7 bases, with 14 bases remaining between them. Looked up from germline, CDR1 is GTSNPN and CDR2 is SVGIG (reference sequence). The CDR3 runs 14 residues. CDR3 sequence (DNA): TGTGCCTGGAGTCCCCTCCGGGGTGGTGAAAAACTGTTTTTT. Its translation: CAWSPLRGGEKLFF.

This clone was seen a few times. This rearrangement joins TRBV7-2 to TRBJ1-1; D not certain. CDR3 length: 15 amino acids. CDR1 SGHTA and CDR2 FQGNSA come from the germline V gene. The germline V and J ends were trimmed by 2 bases and 1 base, with 11 bases remaining between them. CDR3 region: CASSLYLTKNTEAFF. In DNA, the CDR3 is TGTGCCAGCAGCTTATATCTGACAAAGAACACTGAAGCTTTCTTT.

The CDR3, as DNA: TGCGCCAGCAGCTTGATGGGTGGAGGGATGAACACTGAAGCTTTCTTT. It codes for CASSLMGGGMNTEAFF. The chain couples TRBV5-1 to TRBJ1-1; no clear D gene. The V end lost 1 base, the J end lost 0 bases, and 13 bases lay between the germline ends. This CDR3 comprises 16 residues. From germline, CDR1 is SGHRS and CDR2 YFSETQ.

This clone was picked up a small number of times. The rearrangement joins TRBV13 to TRBJ2-7, with 7 bases lining up with TRBD1. Germline values: CDR1 PRHDT, CDR2 FYEKMQ (reference sequence). There are 14 residues in the CDR3. J gave up 0 bases and V 5 bases, and 4 bases lay outside the gene matches. CDR3 sequence reads: CASSLGQDSYEQYF. The CDR3 region has the DNA TGTGCCAGCAGCCTTGGACAGGACTCCTACGAGCAGTACTTC. The full variable domain, completed using reference TRBV13 and TRBJ2-7, is AAGVIQSPRHLIKEKRETATLKCYPIPRHDTVYWYQQGPGQDPQFLISFYEKMQSDKGSIPDRFSAQQFSDYHSELNMSSLELGDSALYFCASSLGQDSYEQYFGPGTRLTVT.